The 14 T cell receptor beta chains reported below all come from one sample, sequenced in a study of T cell responses to AZD1222 COVID-19 vaccine. The method was immunoSEQ multiplex PCR; TCRdb's version includes in-frame clones alone and lacks a portion of them. The table shows about 120,000 clones, with more than 75% occurring only once. The starting material was peripheral blood, obtained on day 0 of AZD1222 vaccination. These receptors originate from an adult in good health.

V and J are TRBV10-3 and TRBJ1-6, with D tentatively TRBD1 (6 bases). The germline CDR1 and CDR2 sequences are ENHRY and SYGVKD. Between the trimmed V and J ends, which lost 1 base and 10 bases, there was a span of 14 bases. This CDR3 is built from 15 residues. This chain's CDR3 is CAISELKGERSPLHF. The CDR3, as DNA: TGTGCCATCAGTGAGTTGAAGGGGGAGCGATCACCCCTCCACTTT.

This clone was recorded once. V is TRBV18 and J is TRBJ2-2; TRBD1 aligns across 7 bases. CDR1 is KGHSH and CDR2 is LQKENI in the germline V gene. The J segment lost 4 bases and the V segment lost 6 bases, leaving 8 bases of the junction unmatched. The CDR3 covers 15 residues. The DNA for the CDR3 is TGTGCCAGCTCTCAAGGACAGGTTTCCACCGGGGAGCTGTTTTTT. This gives the protein CASSQGQVSTGELFF.

This clone is a singleton in its sample. The J gene is TRBJ1-1, the V gene TRBV19, with D possibly TRBD1 on 6 matching bases. CDR1 is LNHDA and CDR2 is SQIVND in the germline V gene (reference sequence). The V end was cut by 10 bases, the J end by 1 base, with 19 bases between. There are 15 residues in the CDR3. The CDR3 spells CATLWGQGRNTEAFF. DNA of the CDR3: TGTGCCACCCTTTGGGGGCAGGGGAGGAACACTGAAGCTTTCTTT.

This chain links TRBV29-1 with TRBJ2-7, with D possibly matching TRBD1 (5 bases). Trimming cost V 0 bases and J 4 bases, with 16 bases left between them. CDR3 size: 15 residues. Germline-derived CDR1 and CDR2 are SQVTM and ANQGSEA. Here the CDR3 reads CSVEDDSFDGYEQYF. In DNA, the CDR3 is TGCAGCGTTGAAGACGACAGTTTTGATGGGTACGAGCAGTACTTC.

In its sample, this clone was seen a few times. The gene calls are TRBV5-5 and TRBJ2-7, with D unclear. There are 14 residues in the CDR3. Germline assignment: CDR1 SGHKS and CDR2 YYEKEE (reference sequence). Between the trimmed V and J ends, which lost 4 bases and 2 bases, there was a span of 13 bases. The CDR3 reads CASSPRDPAYEQYF. CDR3 coding DNA: TGTGCCAGCAGCCCCCGAGACCCCGCCTACGAGCAGTACTTC.

V gene TRBV3-1 (or the pseudogene TRBV3-2) combines with J gene TRBJ1-2, with no clear D. Looked up from germline, CDR1 is LGHDT and CDR2 is YNNKEL (reference sequence). The V end was cut by 4 bases, the J end by 0 bases, with 12 bases between. The CDR3 has 15 residues. In DNA form, the CDR3 reads TGTGCCAGCAGCCTCTTGGTCAGTTCTAACTATGGCTACACCTTC. This gives the protein CASSLLVSSNYGYTF.

This chain joins TRBV9 and TRBJ1-2, with D maybe TRBD1 (6 bases). The length of the CDR3 is 16 residues. V lost 0 bases to trimming and J lost 2 bases, with 14 bases between them. CDR1 is SGDLS, CDR2 YYNGEE, per germline. CDR3 in amino acids: CASSVAGASGNYGYTF. The DNA of the CDR3 is TGTGCCAGCAGCGTAGCAGGGGCCTCGGGCAACTATGGCTACACCTTC.

The gene calls are TRBV10-3 and TRBJ2-5; 9 bases align to TRBD2. This CDR3 is 17 amino acids long. Trimming cost V 2 bases and J 4 bases; bases outside gene matches: 11. The germline V gene encodes CDR1 ENHRY and CDR2 SYGVKD. The CDR3 reads CAISERSSGITVETQYF. The CDR3 DNA reads as TGTGCCATCAGTGAGAGGTCTAGCGGGATAACGGTAGAGACCCAGTACTTC.

The chain joins TRBV3-1 (or the pseudogene TRBV3-2) to TRBJ2-4; D might be TRBD1 (5 bases). Germline-derived CDR1 and CDR2 are LGHDT and YNNKEL (reference sequence). CDR3 length: 17 amino acids. Trimming took 4 bases from V and 2 from J, leaving 18 bases between them. The CDR3 DNA sequence: TGTGCCAGCAGCCGAACGACAGACCCTTCTACCAAAAACATTCAGTACTTC. It codes for CASSRTTDPSTKNIQYF.

The genes are TRBV28 and TRBJ2-7; D is possibly TRBD2 (6 bases). The ends were cut back, 8 bases at V and 0 bases at J, with 17 bases in the middle. This CDR3 is built from 15 residues. Germline-derived CDR1 and CDR2 are MDHEN and SYDVKM. The CDR3 region is CASVLRGGTSYEQYF. The CDR3 nucleotides are TGTGCCAGCGTCCTGAGGGGAGGCACCTCCTACGAGCAGTACTTC.

This clone was counted a single time. The J gene is TRBJ2-3, the V gene TRBV4-2, with TRBD2 matching 16 bases. Unmatched junction bases numbered 3, after V lost 1 base and J lost 2 bases. There are 18 residues in the CDR3. Germline V gene data show CDR1 as LGHNA and CDR2 as YNFKEQ. Written as DNA, the CDR3 is TGTGCCAGCAGCCAAGTGGGACTAGCGGGGGGGTCCACAGATACGCAGTATTTT. This encodes CASSQVGLAGGSTDTQYF.

This clone was detected once. This sequence joins TRBV7-9 and TRBJ1-5; D may be TRBD1 (5 bases). The germline V gene encodes CDR1 SEHNR and CDR2 FQNEAQ (reference sequence). The CDR3 contains 16 residues. Trimming pared 1 base from V and 2 bases from J, leaving 12 bases between. CDR3 sequence reads: CASSLGAEQGNQPQHF. Here the CDR3 DNA reads TGTGCCAGCAGCTTAGGGGCGGAACAGGGCAATCAGCCCCAGCATTTT.

V gene TRBV21-1 combines with J gene TRBJ2-7; the D call TRBD1 from the table was never checked on the DNA. TRBV21-1 is recorded as a pseudogene. The CDR3 length is 15 residues. The CDR3 region has the DNA TGTGCCAGCAGCGGCGGACAGCCTCTGTCCTACGAGCAGTACTTC. As protein: CASSGGQPLSYEQYF.

The rearrangement uses TRBV11-2 and TRBJ1-2, with D perhaps TRBD1 (5 bases). V shed 3 bases and J shed 2 bases, with 10 bases lying between them. This CDR3 comprises 14 residues. The V gene's germline CDR1 is SGHAT and CDR2 FQNNGV. As DNA, the CDR3 is TGTGCCAGCAGCTTGACAGCCAAGAACTATGGCTACACCTTC. Encoded protein: CASSLTAKNYGYTF.